This T cell receptor (beta chain) was obtained from a study of blood T cells in healthy people across ages. The CDR3 extends over 12 amino acids. The ends were cut back, 6 bases at V and 10 bases at J, with 12 bases in the middle. Germline CDR1 is SNHLY and CDR2 is FYNNEI. The second PCR ran about 6 to 12 cycles with a sample-barcoded 5' primer and J-beta primers. TCRdb reprocessed the 5' RACE reads with MiXCR, giving one entry per CDR3 protein. The top ten clones hold about a quarter of a sample with approximately 790,000 distinct CDR3 sequences, 62% of them seen once. The clonotype was recovered from a man in his thirties or forties in good health. The sample comprised blood. The V gene is TRBV2, the J gene TRBJ2-2; D is unclear. The CDR3 here is CASRGLSEELFF. The CDR3 DNA follows: TGTGCCAGCAGAGGGTTATCCGAGGAGCTGTTTTTT.